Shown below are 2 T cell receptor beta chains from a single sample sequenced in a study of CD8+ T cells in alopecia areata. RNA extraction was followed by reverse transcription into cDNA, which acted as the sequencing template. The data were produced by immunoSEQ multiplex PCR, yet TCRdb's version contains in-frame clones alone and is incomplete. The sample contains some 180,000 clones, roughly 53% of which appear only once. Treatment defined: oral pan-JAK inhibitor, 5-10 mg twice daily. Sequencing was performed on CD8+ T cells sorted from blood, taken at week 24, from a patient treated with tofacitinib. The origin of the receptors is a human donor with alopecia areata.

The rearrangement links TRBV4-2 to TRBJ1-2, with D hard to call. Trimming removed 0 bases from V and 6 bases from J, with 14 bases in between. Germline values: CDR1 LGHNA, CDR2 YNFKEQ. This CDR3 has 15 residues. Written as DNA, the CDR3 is TGTGCCAGCAGCCAAGAAAACCCAGGTTATAATGGCTACACCTTC. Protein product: CASSQENPGYNGYTF.

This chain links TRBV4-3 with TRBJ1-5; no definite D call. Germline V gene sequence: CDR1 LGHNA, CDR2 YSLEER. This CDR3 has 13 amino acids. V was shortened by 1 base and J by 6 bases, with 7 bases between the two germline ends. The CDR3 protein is CASSQGNGQPQHF. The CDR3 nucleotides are TGCGCCAGCAGCCAAGGGAACGGTCAGCCCCAGCATTTT.